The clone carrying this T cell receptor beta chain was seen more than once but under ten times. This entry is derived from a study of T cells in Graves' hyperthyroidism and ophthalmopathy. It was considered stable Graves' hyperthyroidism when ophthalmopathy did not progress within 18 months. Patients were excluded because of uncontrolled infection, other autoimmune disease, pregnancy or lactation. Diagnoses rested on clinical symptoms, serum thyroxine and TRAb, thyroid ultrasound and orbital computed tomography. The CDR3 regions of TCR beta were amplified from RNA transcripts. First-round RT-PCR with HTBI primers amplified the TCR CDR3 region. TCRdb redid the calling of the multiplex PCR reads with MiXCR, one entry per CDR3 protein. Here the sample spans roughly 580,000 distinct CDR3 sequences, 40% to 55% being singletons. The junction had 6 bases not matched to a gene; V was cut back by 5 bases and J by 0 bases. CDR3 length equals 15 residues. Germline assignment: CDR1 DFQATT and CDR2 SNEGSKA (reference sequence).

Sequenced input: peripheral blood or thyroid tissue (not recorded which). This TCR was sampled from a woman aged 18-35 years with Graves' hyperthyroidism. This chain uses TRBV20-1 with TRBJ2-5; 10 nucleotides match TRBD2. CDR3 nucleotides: TGCAGTGCTCGAGCAGCGGGAGGGTACCAAGAGACCCAGTACTTC. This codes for CSARAAGGYQETQYF.